Below are 19 T cell receptor beta chains sequenced from a single sample in a study of tumor and adjacent non-tumor tissue in lung cancer. The template was RNA from unsorted bulk tissue. The normal lung tissue was taken more than 3 cm from the tumor edge. Three rounds of nested PCR, following a modified ARM-PCR protocol, produced the TCRbeta library. TCRdb reanalysed the multiplex PCR reads using MiXCR and keeps one entry per CDR3 protein. This sample has about 98,000 distinct CDR3 sequences, with 80% found just once. Source material: distant non-tumor lung tissue. The receptors originated from a man aged 60 to 75 with small cell lung cancer.

As concerns this clonotype: A read error may explain this, as a much larger clone is one base away. The J gene is TRBJ2-2, the V gene TRBV20-1, with D possibly TRBD2 on 5 matching bases. Trimming left V 2 bases short and J 7 bases short, with 8 bases between. There are 12 residues in the CDR3. Germline V gene sequence: CDR1 DFQATT, CDR2 SNEGSKA (reference sequence). DNA of the CDR3: TGCAGTGCTAGATCGGGGATCGGGGAGCTGTTTTTT. It codes for CSARSGIGELFF.

A single count supports this clonotype. J is TRBJ2-1 and V is TRBV18; D uncertain. The CDR3 length is 14 residues. The germline V gene has CDR1 KGHSH and CDR2 LQKENI. The V gene lost 2 bases and the J gene lost 4 bases, with 9 bases spanning the gap. CDR3 sequence (DNA): TGTGCCAGCTCACCATCGGAGCTTTACAATGAGCAGTTCTTC. Its protein is CASSPSELYNEQFF.

This clonotype has at least ten counts. This rearrangement joins TRBV28 to TRBJ2-7, with TRBD1 matching over 8 bases. The CDR3 extends over 14 amino acids. Germline CDR1 reads MDHEN; CDR2 reads SYDVKM. Losses at the gene ends were 6 bases for V and 4 bases for J; bases not matched to a gene: 8. The chain's CDR3 is CASRPQGALYEQYF. DNA for the CDR3: TGTGCCAGCAGACCTCAGGGGGCGCTGTACGAGCAGTACTTC.

The chain uses TRBV6-1 and TRBJ2-3; 7 bases fit TRBD1. CDR3 length equals 16 residues. CDR1 and CDR2 from the germline V gene are MNHNS and SASEGT. The CDR3 DNA follows: TGTACCAACGGGTCCGGGACGGGACAGTGGACAGATACGCAGTATTTT. Translation: CTNGSGTGQWTDTQYF.

About this clonotype itself: The CDR3 ends on some other residue instead of the conserved phenylalanine or tryptophan, so this is likely a read error. V and J are TRBV6-1 and TRBJ1-5, with D hard to call. CDR1 is MNHNS and CDR2 is SASEGT in the germline V gene. The CDR3 runs to 14 residues. CDR3 sequence: CANSEWRQNQPQHS. CDR3 coding DNA: TGTGCCAACAGTGAATGGAGGCAGAATCAGCCCCAGCATTCT.

This chain joins TRBV7-8 and TRBJ2-5, with 8 bases aligning to TRBD1. This CDR3 region has 13 residues. Per germline, CDR1 SGHVS and CDR2 FQNEAQ. Germline trimming cut 3 bases from V and 5 bases from J; bases unmatched to any gene: 2. CDR3 bases: TGTGCCAGCAGCTTGAACAGGGGGGAGACCCAGTACTTC. Protein: CASSLNRGETQYF.

The genes are TRBV30 and TRBJ2-3; TRBD2 agrees at 9 bases. Germline lookup yields CDR1 GTSNPN and CDR2 SVGIG (reference sequence). The CDR3 loop spans 15 amino acids. J was trimmed by 6 bases and V by 4 bases; bases with no gene match: 11. The CDR3 here is CAWKTGISGSDTQYF. CDR3 nucleotide sequence: TGTGCCTGGAAGACCGGGATTAGCGGGAGTGATACGCAGTATTTT.

As for this clonotype: Germline and junction disagree at one end, which may indicate a read error. The chain has TRBV11-1 and TRBJ2-1; D is uncertain. Germline V gene sequence: CDR1 SGHAT, CDR2 FQDESV (reference sequence). The CDR3 covers 20 residues. The CDR3 DNA follows: TGCGCCAGCATCGCCACTCCCCGTTGGGTCCCCTCCACAAGTATTGGTGAGCAGTTCTTC. Its translation: CASIATPRWVPSTSIGEQFF.

This clonotype has a single count. The V call is TRBV6-6, the J call TRBJ1-3, with 7 bases identical to TRBD1. The CDR3 consists of 14 residues. With 6 bases clipped from V and 12 bases from J, the junction kept 14 bases outside the gene matches. CDR1 and CDR2 from the germline V gene are MNHNY and SVGAGI (reference sequence). The CDR3 region has the DNA TGTGCCAGCAGCCGACAGGGTCCTGGAAACGTCATATATTTT. Its translation is CASSRQGPGNVIYF.

This clonotype appeared once. A read error is likely, as this CDR3 ends without the conserved phenylalanine or tryptophan. The rearrangement uses TRBV5-1 and TRBJ2-2; D might be TRBD2 (6 bases). This CDR3 spans 16 amino acids. Germline-derived CDR1 and CDR2 are SGHRS and YFSETQ. CDR3 region: CASSLVGGLNTWELFL. In nucleotides, the CDR3 is TGCGCCAGCAGCTTGGTCGGGGGACTGAACACCTGGGAGCTGTTTTTG.

With respect to this clonotype: At one end, the junction sequence differs from germline, possibly due to a read error. This chain uses TRBV7-8 with TRBJ2-5; tentative D call: TRBD2 (5 bases). The CDR3 covers 13 residues. CDR1 is SGHVS, CDR2 FQNEAQ, per germline. CDR3 residues: CASSRNKGETQYF. The CDR3 DNA reads TGTGCCAGTAGCCGAAACAAGGGAGAGACCCAGTATTTC.

Notes on this clonotype: An end of the junction differs from the germline gene, which may be a read error. The chain uses TRBV6-2 or TRBV6-3 and TRBJ1-1; D is undetermined. The CDR3 contains 19 residues. Germline V gene data show CDR1 as MNHEY and CDR2 as SVGEGT. CDR3 coding DNA: TGTACCAGCAGTTACGATAGGGAGCTTTTAGTTGACGTGGACACTGAAGCTTTCTTT. This encodes CTSSYDRELLVDVDTEAFF.

Notes on this clonotype: Being one base from a much bigger clone, this may be a read error. The V and J genes are TRBV30 and TRBJ1-5; D remains ambiguous. The CDR3 is 12 amino acids. Germline CDR1 is GTSNPN and CDR2 is SVGIG (reference sequence). V lost 5 bases to trimming and J lost 9 bases, with 14 bases between them. The CDR3 region has the DNA TGTGCCTGGTGCAAGGGCCGGACGCCCCAGCATTTT. Translated: CAWCKGRTPQHF.

As regards this clonotype: Lacking the conserved final phenylalanine or tryptophan, this CDR3 likely reflects a read error. V gene TRBV25-1 combines with J gene TRBJ2-7, with D perhaps matching TRBD2 (6 bases). The CDR3 length is 13 residues. Germline V gene data show CDR1 as MGHDK and CDR2 as SYGVNS. The CDR3 nucleotides read TGTGTCAGCGCCCTGGGCGGGAACTACGAGCAGTACATC. This encodes CVSALGGNYEQYI.

Of note for this clonotype: One base away lies a much larger clone, so this may be a sequencing read error. The V and J genes are TRBV5-4 and TRBJ2-2; 9 bases match TRBD2. The CDR3 runs 16 residues. With 5 bases clipped from V and 4 bases from J, the junction kept 9 bases outside the gene matches. Germline loops: CDR1 SGHNT, CDR2 YYREEE (reference sequence). The CDR3 region is CASSFVSGRPTGELFF. In nucleotides, the CDR3 is TGTGCCAGCAGTTTTGTTAGCGGGAGACCCACCGGGGAGCTGTTTTTT.

There are a few counts of this clonotype. The chain employs TRBV30 and TRBJ1-1; a weak D match, TRBD1 (5 bases). The CDR3 length is 12 residues. Germline values: CDR1 GTSNPN, CDR2 SVGIG (reference sequence). V lost 0 bases and J lost 8, with 10 bases in between. CDR3 sequence: CAWSVRGSEAFF. DNA for the CDR3: TGTGCCTGGAGTGTCCGGGGGTCCGAAGCTTTCTTT.

This clonotype was seen at least ten times. V gene TRBV5-6 combines with J gene TRBJ2-7; a weak D match, TRBD1 (6 bases). Trimming shortened V by 3 bases and J by 5 bases, and 9 bases separated the two germline ends. Germline V gene sequence: CDR1 SGHDT, CDR2 YYEEEE. This CDR3 spans 12 amino acids. The CDR3 region is CASSSQGHEQYF. The CDR3 coding sequence is TGTGCCAGCAGCTCTCAGGGGCACGAGCAGTACTTC.

A remark on this clonotype: A much larger clone lies a single base off, so this may be a read error. The genes are TRBV28 and TRBJ1-5, with 9 bases aligning to TRBD1. The CDR3 spans 14 residues. The V gene's germline CDR1 is MDHEN and CDR2 SYDVKM. Trimming took 3 bases from V and 4 from J; bases not matched to a gene: 1. CDR3 sequence (DNA): TGTGCCAGCAGTTTGGGGACAGGGAATCAGCCCCAGCATTTT. Its translation: CASSLGTGNQPQHF.

This chain links TRBV12-3 or TRBV12-4 with TRBJ1-5, with TRBD1 as a possible D gene (5 bases). CDR3 length equals 14 residues. Between the trimmed V and J ends, which lost 10 bases and 7 bases, there was a span of 20 bases. The CDR3 sequence is CANRKGEGKQPQHF. The CDR3 DNA reads as TGTGCCAACCGGAAGGGTGAGGGGAAGCAGCCCCAGCATTTT.